These 3 T cell receptor beta chains originate from one sample sequenced in a study of blood T cell repertoires in COVID-19. Clones were read by immunoSEQ multiplex PCR, and TCRdb kept only the in-frame ones, dropping some. The sample lists about 160,000 clones; 70% to 85% were seen once. Sequencing used peripheral blood. All receptors come from a woman between 35 and 50 years old with COVID-19, enrolled during active disease.

The genes are TRBV5-4 and TRBJ1-2, with 7 bases that match TRBD1. Looked up from germline, CDR1 is SGHNT and CDR2 is YYREEE (reference sequence). The CDR3 is made up of 13 amino acids. After removal of 0 bases from V and 6 bases from J, the junction contained 2 bases not matched to a gene. The CDR3, as DNA: TGTGCCAGCAGCTTGGTTACAGGGGATGGCTACACCTTC. Its protein is CASSLVTGDGYTF.

Only one count was recorded for this clone. The V and J genes are TRBV6-5 and TRBJ2-1, with 7 bases lining up with TRBD2. CDR1 MNHEY and CDR2 SVGAGI come from the germline V gene. The CDR3 length is 16 residues. J was trimmed by 7 bases and V by 0 bases; bases with no gene match: 9. The CDR3 coding sequence is TGTGCCAGCAGTTACTCGAGTGCGGGCGGGAGAAATGAGCAGTTCTTC. Translating gives CASSYSSAGGRNEQFF.

CDR3: CASSQSGRTQFF. The DNA of the CDR3 is TGTGCCAGCAGTCAGAGCGGGAGGACACAGTTCTTC. V usage is TRBV12-3 or TRBV12-4 and J usage is TRBJ2-1, with 9 bases identical to TRBD2. CDR3 size: 12 residues. J lost 13 bases, V lost 5 bases, and 6 bases had no gene match.